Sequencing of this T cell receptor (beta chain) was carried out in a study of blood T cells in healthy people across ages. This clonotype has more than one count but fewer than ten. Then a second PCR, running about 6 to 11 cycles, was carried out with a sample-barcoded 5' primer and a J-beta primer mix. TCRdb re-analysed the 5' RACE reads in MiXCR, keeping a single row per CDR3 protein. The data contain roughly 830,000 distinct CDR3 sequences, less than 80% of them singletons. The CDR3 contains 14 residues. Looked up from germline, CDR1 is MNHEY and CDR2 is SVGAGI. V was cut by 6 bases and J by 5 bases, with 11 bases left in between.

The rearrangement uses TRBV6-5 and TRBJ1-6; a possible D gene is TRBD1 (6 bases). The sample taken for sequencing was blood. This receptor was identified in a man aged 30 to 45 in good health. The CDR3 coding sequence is TGTGCCAGCAGAACACAGGGAGATAATTCACCCCTCCACTTT. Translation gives CASRTQGDNSPLHF.